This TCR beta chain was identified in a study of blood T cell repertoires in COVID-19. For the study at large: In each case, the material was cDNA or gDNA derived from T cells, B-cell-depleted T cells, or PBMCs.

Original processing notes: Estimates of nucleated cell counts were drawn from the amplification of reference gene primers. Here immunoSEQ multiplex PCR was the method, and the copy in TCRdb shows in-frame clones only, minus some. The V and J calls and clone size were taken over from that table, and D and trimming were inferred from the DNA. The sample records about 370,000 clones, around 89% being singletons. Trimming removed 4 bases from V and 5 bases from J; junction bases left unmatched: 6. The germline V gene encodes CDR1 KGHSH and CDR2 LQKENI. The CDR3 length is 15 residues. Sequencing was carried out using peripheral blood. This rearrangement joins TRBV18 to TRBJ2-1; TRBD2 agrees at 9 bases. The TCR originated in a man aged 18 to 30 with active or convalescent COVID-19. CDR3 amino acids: CASSLGTSRNNEQFF. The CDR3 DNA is TGTGCCAGCTCACTGGGGACTAGCAGAAACAATGAGCAGTTCTTC.